This TCR beta chain was sequenced in a study of blood T cells in healthy people across ages. The V segment lost 2 bases and the J segment 4 bases; nucleotides outside the gene matches: 20. CDR3 length: 19 amino acids. Looked up from germline, CDR1 is DFQATT and CDR2 is SNEGSKA (reference sequence). The second PCR ran about 6 to 12 cycles with a sample-barcoded 5' primer and J-beta primers. TCRdb recomputed calls from the 5' RACE reads with MiXCR, one row per CDR3 protein. The sample has around 820,000 distinct CDR3 sequences; just under 25% are singletons. These same data were also listed under a study on T cells of mothers and their children.

The sequence was obtained from a boy under 18 in good health. The sequenced sample was blood. The chain links TRBV20-1 to TRBJ2-7; 10 nucleotides line up with TRBD2. In nucleotides, the CDR3 is TGCAGTGCTAGAATCGCCCTGGGTGGGGCTAGCGGGAGTCAGTACGAGCAGTACTTC. Amino acids: CSARIALGGASGSQYEQYF.